The clone carrying this TCR beta chain was counted between two and nine times. The target antigen is unknown. Trimming removed 6 bases from V and 0 bases from J, with 11 bases in between. CDR3 length: 14 amino acids. The germline V gene has CDR1 SNHLY and CDR2 FYNNEI. This sample was included in a study of a mutant IDH1 vaccine in newly diagnosed glioma. The time point is: week 47, end of study. Each dose delivered 300 ug of mutant IDH1 20-mer peptide subcutaneously with imiquimod. In weeks 1, 3, 5, 7, 11, 15, 19 and 23, patients were vaccinated. The method was immunoSEQ multiplex PCR; TCRdb's version includes in-frame clones alone and lacks a portion of them. The table includes tens of thousands of clones, roughly four fifths detected once.

The gene calls are TRBV2 and TRBJ1-1; D not certain. This receptor was identified in a middle-aged man with glioma. The sequences come from PBMCs, collected from a glioma patient whose treatment included an IDH1 peptide vaccine. The CDR3 DNA follows: TGTGCCAGCAGGAGACGCGGGCTGAACACTGAAGCTTTCTTT. Translated, it gives CASRRRGLNTEAFF.